Listed below are T cell receptor beta chains from one sample, sequenced in a study of blood T cell repertoires in COVID-19. Here immunoSEQ multiplex PCR was the method, and the copy in TCRdb shows in-frame clones only, minus some. The table records 200,000 or so clones, about 88% of them present only once. The sample consisted of peripheral blood. These receptors came from a middle-aged man with COVID-19, enrolled during active disease. Both conserved end residues are part of each CDR3. A D gene is named only where the DNA matches it firmly. The listing skips clone size in some rows; elsewhere it reads once, few, many or a size class.

d_call	j_call	clone_size	v_call	cdr3_nt	cdr3_aa
NA	TRBJ2-7	NA	TRBV4-3	TGCGCCAGCAGCCAAGATTTTAGAGGGTTCCACGAGCAGTACTTC	CASSQDFRGFHEQYF
NA	TRBJ1-5	NA	TRBV27	TGTGCCAGCAGTTTCGCCAGGGGCATTCAGCCCCAGCATTTT	CASSFARGIQPQHF
NA	TRBJ1-1	NA	TRBV20-1	TGCAGTGCTAGCAGGGGCACTGAAGCTTTCTTT	CSASRGTEAFF
NA	TRBJ1-5	NA	TRBV7-8	TGTGCCAGCAGCCCTTCTCCAGGGTCTAATCAGCCCCAGCATTTT	CASSPSPGSNQPQHF
TRBD1	TRBJ2-3	NA	TRBV5-5	TGTGCCAGCAGCTCCCGACAGGGGGCTAAGGCAGATACGCAGTATTTT	CASSSRQGAKADTQYF
TRBD1	TRBJ1-6	NA	TRBV6-2/TRBV6-3	TGTGCCAGCAGCCCGGGACAGGGGTATTCACCCCTCCACTTT	CASSPGQGYSPLHF
NA	TRBJ2-1	once	TRBV4-3	TGCGCCAGCAGCGTGAGAGAATACAATGAGCAGTTCTTC	CASSVREYNEQFF
NA	TRBJ1-5	few	TRBV19	TGTGCCAGTAGTATACCGGGTCTCGGCAATCAGCCCCAGCATTTT	CASSIPGLGNQPQHF
TRBD1	TRBJ2-2	NA	TRBV7-6	TGTGCCAGCAGCTTAGGACAGGGGGTTAACACCGGGGAGCTGTTTTTT	CASSLGQGVNTGELFF
NA	TRBJ2-2	NA	TRBV7-2	TGTGCCAGCAGGCGGGGACAGCCGAACACCGGGGAGCTGTTTTTT	CASRRGQPNTGELFF
NA	TRBJ2-5	NA	TRBV5-6	TGTGCCAGCAGCTTGATTGAGAAAGCGGAGGAACAAGAGACCCAGTACTTC	CASSLIEKAEEQETQYF
NA	TRBJ2-7	NA	TRBV7-9	TGTGCCAGCAGATTACAGGGTTCTGGCTCCTACGAGCAGTACTTC	CASRLQGSGSYEQYF
TRBD2	TRBJ2-1	few	TRBV5-4	TGTGCCAGCAGCCTGGTCCCTAGCGGCTACGATCGCGGGGAGCAGTTCTTC	CASSLVPSGYDRGEQFF
NA	TRBJ1-2	NA	TRBV5-4	TGTGCCAGCACCCACGGAGGCCTTGCAGGAAACTATGGCTACACCTTC	CASTHGGLAGNYGYTF